The 19 T cell receptor beta chains below were found in one sample sequenced in a study of CD4 T cell repertoires in COVID-19. Generated by immunoSEQ multiplex PCR, the TCRdb table keeps only in-frame clones and is missing some. The data show some 71,000 clones, 83% seen once. Specimen: CD4+ T cells from peripheral blood, collected after recovery from COVID-19. The receptors were gathered from a human donor who had COVID-19.

The sample holds one count of this clone. This chain connects TRBV6-5 to TRBJ2-3; D remains unclear. Germline CDR1 MNHEY, CDR2 SVGAGI. V was shortened by 0 bases and J by 8 bases, with 18 bases between the two germline ends. This CDR3 contains 16 residues. The CDR3 region has the DNA TGTGCCAGCAGTTACTCGAGTTCAGGAGCAATCGGTACGCAGTATTTT. It yields the protein CASSYSSSGAIGTQYF.

The chain has TRBV14 and TRBJ2-7; D ambiguous. The CDR3 extends over 12 amino acids. Germline loops: CDR1 SGHDN, CDR2 FVKESK. Trimming took 4 bases from V and 4 from J, leaving 8 bases between them. DNA of the CDR3: TGTGCCAGCAGCCGGGTATCGTACGAGCAGTACTTC. It yields the protein CASSRVSYEQYF. The variable domain in full, with the rest retrieved from reference TRBV14 and TRBJ2-7, is EAGVTQFPSHSVIEKGQTVTLRCDPISGHDNLYWYRRVMGKEIKFLLHFVKESKQDESGMPNNRFLAERTGGTYSTLKVQPAELEDSGVYFCASSRVSYEQYFGPGTRLTVT.

The chain is built from TRBV6-5 and TRBJ1-6; TRBD1 is a possible D gene (6 bases). The V gene lost 5 bases and the J gene lost 14 bases, with 13 bases spanning the gap. The V gene's germline CDR1 is MNHEY and CDR2 SVGAGI. The CDR3 covers 12 residues. The DNA for the CDR3 is TGTGCCAGCAGTAGGGATACAGGGTCCCTCCACTTT. Translating gives CASSRDTGSLHF.

The J gene is TRBJ2-1, the V gene TRBV11-3; D remains ambiguous. The V and J ends lost 5 bases and 4 bases respectively, with 15 bases between them. The CDR3 contains 15 residues. Germline V gene data show CDR1 as SGHNT and CDR2 as YENEEA. CDR3 sequence reads: CASSPASRGYNEQFF. The DNA of the CDR3 is TGTGCCAGCAGCCCCGCCTCCCGTGGGTACAATGAGCAGTTCTTC.

The CDR3 loop is CASSPGAETQYF. CDR3 nucleotide sequence: TGTGCCAGCAGTCCCGGTGCTGAGACCCAGTACTTC. J is TRBJ2-5 and V is TRBV6-5; D is uncertain. The CDR3 consists of 12 residues. The V end was cut by 5 bases, the J end by 5 bases, with 9 bases between. Germline lookup yields CDR1 MNHEY and CDR2 SVGAGI.

This clone appeared once. DNA for the CDR3: TGTGCCAGCAGTTTATACCCCCCGCGGACTGGGGCCAACGTCCTGACTTTC. Translated: CASSLYPPRTGANVLTF. V gene TRBV27 combines with J gene TRBJ2-6; no clear D. Germline assignment: CDR1 MNHEY and CDR2 SMNVEV (reference sequence). Trimming took off 1 base at V and 2 bases at J, with 12 bases between the two ends. The CDR3 runs 17 residues.

The chain couples TRBV9 to TRBJ2-5; D uncertain. The germline CDR1 and CDR2 sequences are SGDLS and YYNGEE. The germline V and J ends were trimmed by 2 bases and 0 bases, with 5 bases remaining between them. The CDR3 totals 13 residues. The CDR3 region has the DNA TGTGCCAGCAGCGTCAATGACCAAGAGACCCAGTACTTC. It specifies CASSVNDQETQYF.

The chain joins TRBV28 to TRBJ2-3, with 9 bases matching TRBD2. V dropped 10 bases and J dropped 0; count of bases not matched to a gene: 2. Germline CDR1 and CDR2: MDHEN and SYDVKM. The CDR3 length is 13 residues. The CDR3 DNA reads TGTGCCACCAGCGGGAGGAGCACAGATACGCAGTATTTT. Its protein is CATSGRSTDTQYF.

This rearrangement joins TRBV5-5 to TRBJ2-1; 9 bases map to TRBD2. Germline CDR1 reads SGHKS; CDR2 reads YYEKEE (reference sequence). The junction had 0 bases not matched to a gene; V was cut back by 1 base and J by 4 bases. The CDR3 is 14 amino acids. This chain's CDR3 is CASSLTSGYNEQFF. The CDR3 nucleotides are TGTGCCAGCAGCTTGACTAGCGGGTACAATGAGCAGTTCTTC. Combining the CDR3 with reference TRBV5-5 and TRBJ2-1 gives the whole variable domain DAGVTQSPTHLIKTRGQQVTLRCSPISGHKSVSWYQQVLGQGPQFIFQYYEKEERGRGNFPDRFSARQFPNYSSELNVNALLLGDSALYLCASSLTSGYNEQFFGPGTRLTVL.

The chain carries TRBV30 and TRBJ2-3; D gene ambiguous. Trimming pared 3 bases from V and 7 bases from J, leaving 8 bases between. CDR3 length: 11 residues. Looked up from germline, CDR1 is GTSNPN and CDR2 is SVGIG (reference sequence). This chain's CDR3 is CAWRRSHTQYF. CDR3 nucleotide sequence: TGTGCCTGGAGACGGTCACATACGCAGTATTTT. Variable domain in full (rest from reference TRBV30 and TRBJ2-3): SQTIHQWPATLVQPVGSPLSLECTVEGTSNPNLYWYRQAAGRGLQLLFYSVGIGQISSEVPQNLSASRPQDRQFILSSKKLLLSDSGFYLCAWRRSHTQYFGPGTRLTVL.

The chain carries TRBV4-1 and TRBJ1-2; D is ambiguous. V was shortened by 0 bases and J by 4 bases, with 9 bases between the two germline ends. CDR1 MGHRA and CDR2 YSYEKL come from the germline V gene. This CDR3 is built from 14 residues. The CDR3 sequence: CASSQDFAAYGYTF. The DNA of the CDR3 is TGCGCCAGCAGCCAAGATTTCGCCGCCTATGGCTACACCTTC.

The chain joins TRBV18 to TRBJ1-1; 8 nucleotides align to TRBD1. Losses at the gene ends were 3 bases for V and 8 bases for J; bases not matched to a gene: 2. Germline V gene data show CDR1 as KGHSH and CDR2 as LQKENI. The CDR3 is made up of 12 amino acids. Here the CDR3 reads CASSPGQEEAFF. CDR3 nucleotides: TGTGCCAGCTCACCGGGACAGGAGGAAGCTTTCTTT.

The chain employs TRBV28 and TRBJ2-5, with 8 bases identical to TRBD2. This CDR3 region has 15 residues. Germline V gene sequence: CDR1 MDHEN, CDR2 SYDVKM. V was pared by 8 bases and J by 7 bases, with 15 bases of the junction left unmatched. The DNA of the CDR3 is TGTGCCAGCCAAGGTAGCGGGGCCATTGTTGGGACCCAGTACTTC. Translated: CASQGSGAIVGTQYF. Supplemented by reference TRBV28 and TRBJ2-5, the full variable domain reads DVKVTQSSRYLVKRTGEKVFLECVQDMDHENMFWYRQDPGLGLRLIYFSYDVKMKEKGDIPEGYSVSREKKERFSLILESASTNQTSMYLCASQGSGAIVGTQYFGPGTRLLVL.

CDR3 DNA sequence: TGTGCCAGCAGCCAGGGGACAAGACAAGAGACCCAGTACTTC. Amino acid sequence: CASSQGTRQETQYF. This chain connects TRBV5-6 to TRBJ2-5; D possibly corresponds to TRBD1 (6 bases). Germline CDR1 is SGHDT and CDR2 is YYEEEE. This CDR3 contains 14 residues. With 4 bases removed from V and 2 bases from J, the gap between germline ends came to 12 bases.

The chain joins TRBV28 to TRBJ1-5; D uncertain. V was pared by 2 bases and J by 5 bases, with 7 bases between. This CDR3 comprises 13 residues. Germline CDR1 is MDHEN and CDR2 is SYDVKM. The CDR3 protein is CASSLVSDQPQHF. As DNA, the CDR3 is TGTGCCAGCAGTTTAGTCTCCGATCAGCCCCAGCATTTT.

The V and J genes are TRBV19 and TRBJ2-1; 9 bases map to TRBD1. Per germline, CDR1 LNHDA and CDR2 SQIVND (reference sequence). This CDR3 has 17 amino acids. Trimming cost V 3 bases and J 9 bases; bases outside gene matches: 15. CDR3 residues: CASSMSTGGSFRVEQFF. The CDR3 coding sequence is TGTGCCAGTAGTATGTCGACAGGGGGGTCCTTCCGGGTTGAGCAGTTCTTC.

The chain recombines TRBV5-1 with TRBJ1-2; 10 bases map to TRBD1. V lost 4 bases to trimming and J lost 5 bases; unmatched junction nucleotides: 2. The germline V gene encodes CDR1 SGHRS and CDR2 YFSETQ. The CDR3 consists of 13 residues. CDR3 protein: CASSPDRGYGYTF. The CDR3 coding sequence is TGCGCCAGCAGCCCGGACAGGGGGTATGGCTACACCTTC.

The genes are TRBV11-2 and TRBJ1-2, with TRBD1 identical over 7 bases. This CDR3 comprises 15 residues. With 0 bases clipped from V and 7 bases from J, the junction kept 8 bases outside the gene matches. Germline CDR1 and CDR2: SGHAT and FQNNGV. CDR3 in DNA: TGTGCCAGCAGCTTAGATACCAGGGGGGTGGTTGGCTACACCTTC. Translated, it gives CASSLDTRGVVGYTF.

In this sample, this clone turned up a few times. The chain uses TRBV6-2 or TRBV6-3 and TRBJ2-5; tentative D call: TRBD1 (5 bases). CDR3 length: 15 amino acids. The germline V and J ends were trimmed by 2 bases and 0 bases, with 10 bases remaining between them. Germline CDR1 reads MNHEY; CDR2 reads SVGEGT. The CDR3 region has the DNA TGTGCCAGCAGTTACGGGGCTTTGTACCAAGAGACCCAGTACTTC. This encodes CASSYGALYQETQYF.